Listed below are T cell receptor beta chains from one sample, sequenced in a study of T cell repertoires in cytomegalovirus infection. TCRdb reprocessed the reads with MiXCR, giving one entry per CDR3 protein. The sample has approximately 1,000,000 distinct CDR3 sequences, around 30% seen once. For these receptors, no antigen is known. Here the sequenced sample was cultured CD8+ T cells from PBMCs, taken from culture after CMV antigen stimulation. These receptors were collected from a human donor in good health (CMV status not recorded). Some clones in this sample may be carry-over from other donors' samples. Both conserved end residues are part of each CDR3. Each record gives: clone size, V gene, J gene, CDR3 length, D gene, CDR3 DNA, CDR3 protein. D genes are given only for firm matches. Clone sizes are given selectively: once, few, many, or a class where the clone is expanded.

many	TRBV7-8	TRBJ2-3	18	-	TGTGCCAGCAGCTTAGACGCGCGTTTGGGGGCTAGCACAGATACGCAGTATTTT	CASSLDARLGASTDTQYF
-	TRBV24-1	TRBJ2-3	15	TRBD2	TGTGCCACCAGTACTAGCGGGGGAGCCACAGATACGCAGTATTTT	CATSTSGGATDTQYF
-	TRBV14	TRBJ1-1	16	TRBD1	TGTGCCAGCAGCCAACGGGACAGGGGGCTTTGGACTGAAGCTTTCTTT	CASSQRDRGLWTEAFF
few	TRBV6-2/TRBV6-3	TRBJ2-2	16	TRBD2	TGTGCCAGCAGTTACTCCGAACACGGGGGGGCCGGGGAGCTGTTTTTT	CASSYSEHGGAGELFF
few	TRBV2	TRBJ2-1	15	TRBD2	TGTGCCAGCAGTGCTGGGAGGGCCAACTACAATGAGCAGTTCTTC	CASSAGRANYNEQFF
many	TRBV7-9	TRBJ1-1	13	-	TGTGCCAGCAGAAGATCGAAGAACACTGAAGCTTTCTTT	CASRRSKNTEAFF
-	TRBV27	TRBJ1-2	18	-	TGTGCCAGCAGTTCTAAAATCCTATTAACAGGGACCAACTATGGCTACACCTTC	CASSSKILLTGTNYGYTF
few	TRBV6-2/TRBV6-3	TRBJ1-2	14	-	TGTGCCAGCAGTGCGACCGCCCGCTCCTATGGCTACACCTTC	CASSATARSYGYTF
few	TRBV6-6	TRBJ1-4	17	-	TGTGCCAGCAGTCCTACCAGGGGTTTCGCGACTAATGAAAAACTGTTTTTT	CASSPTRGFATNEKLFF
-	TRBV7-8	TRBJ2-3	17	TRBD1	TGTGCCAGCAGCTTAGCGAAGGACAGGTCTAGCACAGATACGCAGTATTTT	CASSLAKDRSSTDTQYF
-	TRBV19	TRBJ1-1	14	-	TGTGCCAGTAGTATGTGGTCCACGAACACTGAAGCTTTCTTT	CASSMWSTNTEAFF
-	TRBV14	TRBJ2-1	18	-	TGTGCCAGCAGCCAAGATCGTCCCCGGGACATCCTTAACAATGAGCAGTTCTTC	CASSQDRPRDILNNEQFF
-	TRBV20-1	TRBJ2-7	11	-	TGCAGTGCTAGACAGCGCTACGAGCAGTACTTC	CSARQRYEQYF
many	TRBV7-2	TRBJ1-5	15	TRBD1	TGTGCCAGCAGCTCGCGGACAGGGCAGGATCAGCCCCAGCATTTT	CASSSRTGQDQPQHF
-	TRBV10-3	TRBJ1-2	12	-	TGTGCTTGCCGCACCTATTTGGCTGGCTACACCTTC	CACRTYLAGYTF
-	TRBV11-3	TRBJ2-5	16	-	TGTGCCAGCAGCCCGACAAGGAAATCGGGCATCGAGACCCAGTACTTC	CASSPTRKSGIETQYF
-	TRBV28	TRBJ1-1	14	-	TGTGCCAGCAGTTGGGGAGTACCGAACACTGAAGCTTTCTTT	CASSWGVPNTEAFF
-	TRBV7-9	TRBJ1-4	13	TRBD1	TGTGCCAGCAGCCAGGGGGCCAGTGAAAAACTGTTTTTT	CASSQGASEKLFF
few	TRBV7-8	TRBJ1-2	15	-	TGTGCCAGCAGCCTAGGGGGGACGGTGAGCTATGGCTACACCTTC	CASSLGGTVSYGYTF
-	TRBV4-1	TRBJ1-1	16	-	TGCGCCAGCAGCCAAGTCCGGGATGCAGGGTACACTGAAGCTTTCTTT	CASSQVRDAGYTEAFF
many	TRBV7-6	TRBJ2-3	15	TRBD1	TGTGCCAGCAGCTTAGTACGCGACAGGGGCGATACGCAGTATTTT	CASSLVRDRGDTQYF
few	TRBV6-6	TRBJ1-5	17	-	TGTGCCAGCAGTTACTCGAGTTGGGAGGGCTACCGGCAGCCCCAGCATTTT	CASSYSSWEGYRQPQHF
few	TRBV27	TRBJ2-4	14	-	TGTGCCAGCAGTTCCGATTTAGCCAAAAACATTCAGTACTTC	CASSSDLAKNIQYF
-	TRBV19	TRBJ1-5	14	-	TGTGCCAGTAGTATTCGGGAAGGGCGGCAGCCCCAGCATTTT	CASSIREGRQPQHF
few	TRBV7-9	TRBJ2-1	14	TRBD2	TGTGCCAGCAGCTTAGTCGGCGGGGGGGCGGAGCAGTTCTTC	CASSLVGGGAEQFF
-	TRBV7-6	TRBJ2-2	13	-	TGTGCCAGCAGGCAGGGTTCGGGCGGGGAGCTGTTTTTT	CASRQGSGGELFF
-	TRBV6-2/TRBV6-3	TRBJ2-5	17	TRBD2	TGTGCCAGCGGTTACTCGTGGATAGGGACTAGCTTGGAGACCCAGTACTTC	CASGYSWIGTSLETQYF
many	TRBV7-8	TRBJ1-1	15	-	TGTGCCAGCAGCTTAGCTAACAGCTTAGACACTGAAGCTTTCTTT	CASSLANSLDTEAFF